This TCR beta chain was found in a study of CD8 T cells in ankylosing spondylitis. Whole-study results and caveats: Roughly eight highly homologous variants made up a TCR beta motif that seemed to typify ankylosing spondylitis blood. A CD8+ phenotype characterized the disease-linked clones, which were relatively rare in peripheral blood.

At least ten counts were recorded for this clonotype. Its target is unknown. TCRdb used MiXCR to reprocess the 5' RACE reads, holding one entry per CDR3 protein. The sample has 20,000 to 30,000 distinct CDR3 sequences, roughly 2.5% seen once. This CDR3 region has 16 residues. Germline V CDR1 and CDR2: SGDLS, YYNGEE. V was cut by 0 bases and J by 5 bases, with 16 bases left in between. The receptor was isolated from a female donor with ankylosing spondylitis or in good health (not recorded which). Material: blood, either unsorted or a sorted T cell fraction (not recorded which). The chain joins TRBV9 to TRBJ2-3; tentatively, D is TRBD2 (7 bases). The CDR3 nucleotides are TGTGCCAGCAGCGTAGCGGGGGGCCCCGGCGGAGATACGCAGTATTTT. It is translated as CASSVAGGPGGDTQYF.